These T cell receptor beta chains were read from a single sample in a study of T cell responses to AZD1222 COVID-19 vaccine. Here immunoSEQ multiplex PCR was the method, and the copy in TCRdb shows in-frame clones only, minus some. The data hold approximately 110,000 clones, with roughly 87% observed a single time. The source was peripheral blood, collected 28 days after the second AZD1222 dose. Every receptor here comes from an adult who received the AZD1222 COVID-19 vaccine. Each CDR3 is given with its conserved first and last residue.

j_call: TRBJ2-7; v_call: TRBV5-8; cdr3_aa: CASRTLTSGRVHEQYF
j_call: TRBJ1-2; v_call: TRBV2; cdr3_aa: CASSEGGRGRSYTF
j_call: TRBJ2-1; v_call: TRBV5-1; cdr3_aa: CASSLARRLAGVSPGNEQFF
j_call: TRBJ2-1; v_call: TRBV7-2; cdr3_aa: CASSLSGGVFNEQFF
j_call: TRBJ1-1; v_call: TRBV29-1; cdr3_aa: CSVGVRTLMNTEAFF
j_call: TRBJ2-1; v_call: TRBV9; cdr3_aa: CASSPRDADNEQFF
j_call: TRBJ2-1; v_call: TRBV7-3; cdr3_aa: CASSLRDGPYNEQFF
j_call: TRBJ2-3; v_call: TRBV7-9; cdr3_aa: CASTILAGESDTQYF
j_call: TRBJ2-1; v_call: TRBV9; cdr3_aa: CASSAPTSGRRAYNEQFF
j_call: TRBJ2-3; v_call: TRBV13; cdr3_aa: CASSLGHDFTDTQYF
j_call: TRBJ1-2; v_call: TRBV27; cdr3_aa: CASSQQGAGGYTF
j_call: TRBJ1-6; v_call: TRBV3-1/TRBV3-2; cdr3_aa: CASSSGTENSPLHF
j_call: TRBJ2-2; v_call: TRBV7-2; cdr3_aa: CASSLRRVDTGELFF
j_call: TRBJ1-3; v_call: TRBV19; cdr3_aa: CASSMRGQANSGNTIYF
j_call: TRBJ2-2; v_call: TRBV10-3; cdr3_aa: CAISESRPTGELFF
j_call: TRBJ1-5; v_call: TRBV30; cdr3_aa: CAWSPQDRGSNQPQHF
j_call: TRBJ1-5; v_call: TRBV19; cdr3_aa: CASSMDRDQPQHF
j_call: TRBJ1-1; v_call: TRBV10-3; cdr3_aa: CAISDLGDTEAFF
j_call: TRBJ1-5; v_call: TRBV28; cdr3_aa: CATIPTESYSNQPQHF
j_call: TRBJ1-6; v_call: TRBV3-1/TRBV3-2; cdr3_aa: CASSRGAGHNSPLHF
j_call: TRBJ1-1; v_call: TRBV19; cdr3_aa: CASSIGLRQEWNTEAFF
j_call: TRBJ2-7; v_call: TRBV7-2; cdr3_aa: CASSLAIAIRVVEQYF
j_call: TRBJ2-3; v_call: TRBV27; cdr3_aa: CASSPQTSVSDTQYF
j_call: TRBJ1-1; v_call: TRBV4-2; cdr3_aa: CASSQDRGRGNTEAFF
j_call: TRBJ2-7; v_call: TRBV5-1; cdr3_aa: CASSLGDRYREQYF
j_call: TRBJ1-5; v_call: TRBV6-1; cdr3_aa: CASSETGSQPQHF
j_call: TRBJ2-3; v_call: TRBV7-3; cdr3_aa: CASSPLQGGTDTQYF
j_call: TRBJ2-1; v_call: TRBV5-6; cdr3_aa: CASSLLLATRNEQFF
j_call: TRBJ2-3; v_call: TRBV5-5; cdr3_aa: CASNLPGTPNTDTQYF
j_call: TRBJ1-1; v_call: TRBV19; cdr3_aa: CASSDLGQGLTEAFF
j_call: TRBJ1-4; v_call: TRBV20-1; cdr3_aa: CSAADEKLFF
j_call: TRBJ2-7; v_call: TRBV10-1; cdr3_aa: CASSEGLAQSAEQYF
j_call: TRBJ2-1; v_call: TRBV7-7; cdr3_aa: CASSLGRVGNEQFF
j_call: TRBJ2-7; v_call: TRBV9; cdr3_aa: CASSVVSTGEQYF
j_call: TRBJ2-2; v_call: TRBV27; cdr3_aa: CASSSGLTGELFF
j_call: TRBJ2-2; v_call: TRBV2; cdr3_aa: CASDTQGLNTGELFF
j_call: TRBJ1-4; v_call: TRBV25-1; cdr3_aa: CASSDFADRGANEKLFF